The clone carrying this T cell receptor beta chain was observed a single time. The data were obtained in a study of blood T cell repertoires in COVID-19. Study at large: The analysed material was cDNA or gDNA that came from T cells, B-cell-depleted T cells, or PBMCs.

The length of the CDR3 is 15 residues. CDR1 and CDR2 (germline): SGHDT, YYEEEE. V gave up 4 bases and J gave up 3 bases; unmatched junction bases: 8. The repertoire was sequenced with immunoSEQ multiplex PCR; TCRdb's copy has only in-frame clones and lacks some. The data contain approximately 150,000 clones, 87% of them seen just once; the ten biggest clones take up roughly 1.4%. Sequenced material: peripheral blood. The V and J genes are TRBV5-6 and TRBJ1-1; 8 bases agree with TRBD1. The TCR was taken from a woman aged 45-59 years with acute or convalescent COVID-19. CDR3 sequence reads: CASSPIDRGDTEAFF. The CDR3 coding sequence is TGTGCCAGCAGCCCTATTGACAGGGGTGACACTGAAGCTTTCTTT. Together with reference TRBV5-6 and TRBJ1-1, the CDR3 gives the full variable domain: DAGVTQSPTHLIKTRGQQVTLRCSPKSGHDTVSWYQQALGQGPQFIFQYYEEEERQRGNFPDRFSGHQFPNYSSELNVNALLLGDSALYLCASSPIDRGDTEAFFGQGTRLTVV.